This T cell receptor beta chain originates from a study of T cell responses to AZD1222 COVID-19 vaccine. Comment on this clone: What it binds is unknown.

Between the trimmed V and J ends, which lost 8 bases and 11 bases, there was a span of 18 bases. CDR1 and CDR2 (germline): MDHEN, SYDVKM. The CDR3 has 12 residues. Study-wide results and caveats: In the spike-specific TCR repertoire, nearly half reportedly target unmutated variant regions. CD4 TCRs linked to vaccination spanned spike, dominating at 160-218 and 743-854.

Data came from immunoSEQ multiplex PCR; TCRdb stores just in-frame clones and leaves some out. The sample gives 90,000 to 150,000 clones, approximately 90% of which show up once; approximately 8.4% is in the top ten. The receptor was derived from an adult in good health. The genes are TRBV28 and TRBJ1-1, with D possibly being TRBD1 (5 bases). Sequences were derived from peripheral blood, sampled on day 0 of AZD1222 vaccination. CDR3 bases: TGTGCCAGCCTCCAGCCCCAGGGTTGGGCTTTCTTT. It codes for CASLQPQGWAFF.